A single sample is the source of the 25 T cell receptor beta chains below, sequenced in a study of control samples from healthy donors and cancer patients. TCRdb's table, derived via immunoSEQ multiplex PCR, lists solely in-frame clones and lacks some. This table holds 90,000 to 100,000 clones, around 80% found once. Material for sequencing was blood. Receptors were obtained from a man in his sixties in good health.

Here the CDR3 reads CASSPGQPLIAPNYGYTF. CDR3 DNA: TGTGCCAGCAGCCCCGGGCAGCCCCTAATCGCTCCTAACTATGGCTACACCTTC. V gene TRBV9 combines with J gene TRBJ1-2; D is uncertain. The CDR3 length is 18 residues. Trimming cost V 4 bases and J 0 bases, with 22 bases left between them. Germline V gene sequence: CDR1 SGDLS, CDR2 YYNGEE.

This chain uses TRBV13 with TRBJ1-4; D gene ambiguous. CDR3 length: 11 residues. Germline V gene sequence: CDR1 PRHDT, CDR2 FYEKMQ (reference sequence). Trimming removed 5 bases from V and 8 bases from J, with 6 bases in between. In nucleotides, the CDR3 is TGTGCCAGCAGCGTCTCGGAAAAACTGTTTTTT. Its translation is CASSVSEKLFF.

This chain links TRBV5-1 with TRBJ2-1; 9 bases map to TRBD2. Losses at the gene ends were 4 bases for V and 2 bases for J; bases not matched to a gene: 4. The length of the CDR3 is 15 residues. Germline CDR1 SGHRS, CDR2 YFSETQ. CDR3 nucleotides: TGCGCCAGCAGCGGGCGGGAGGGTACCTACAATGAGCAGTTCTTC. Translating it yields CASSGREGTYNEQFF.

CDR3 region: CASSEDGGAEETQYF. In DNA form, the CDR3 reads TGTGCCAGCAGTGAAGACGGGGGGGCCGAAGAGACCCAGTACTTC. The rearrangement uses TRBV2 and TRBJ2-5; TRBD2 matches at 8 bases. The CDR3 sequence is 15 residues long. Trimming took 1 base from V and 3 from J; bases not matched to a gene: 4. From germline, CDR1 is SNHLY and CDR2 FYNNEI.

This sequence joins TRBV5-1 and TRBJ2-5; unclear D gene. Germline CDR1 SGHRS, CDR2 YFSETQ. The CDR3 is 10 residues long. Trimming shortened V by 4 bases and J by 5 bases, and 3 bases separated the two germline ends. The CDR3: CASSGETQYF. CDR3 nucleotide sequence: TGCGCCAGCAGCGGGGAGACCCAGTACTTC.

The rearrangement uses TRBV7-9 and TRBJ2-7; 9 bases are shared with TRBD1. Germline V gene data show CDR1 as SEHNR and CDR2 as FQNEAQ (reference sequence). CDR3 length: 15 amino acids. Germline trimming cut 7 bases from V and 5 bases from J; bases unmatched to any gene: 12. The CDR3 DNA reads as TGTGCCAGCACCCCCCCCGGGACAGGGCAAGACGAGCAGTACTTC. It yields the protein CASTPPGTGQDEQYF.

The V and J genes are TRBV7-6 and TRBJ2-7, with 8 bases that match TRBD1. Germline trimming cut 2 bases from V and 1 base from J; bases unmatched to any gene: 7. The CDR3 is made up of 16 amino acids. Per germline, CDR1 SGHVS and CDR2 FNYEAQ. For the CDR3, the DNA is TGTGCCAGCAGCTTACCCCTCGGACAGGGTTCCTACGAGCAGTACTTC. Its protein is CASSLPLGQGSYEQYF.

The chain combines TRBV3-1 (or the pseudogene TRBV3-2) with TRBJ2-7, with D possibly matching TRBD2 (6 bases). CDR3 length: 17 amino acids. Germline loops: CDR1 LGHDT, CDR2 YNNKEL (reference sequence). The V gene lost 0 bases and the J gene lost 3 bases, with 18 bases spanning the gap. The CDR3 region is CASSQDQGGAFGYEQYF. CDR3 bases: TGTGCCAGCAGCCAAGATCAAGGAGGGGCCTTTGGCTACGAGCAGTACTTC.

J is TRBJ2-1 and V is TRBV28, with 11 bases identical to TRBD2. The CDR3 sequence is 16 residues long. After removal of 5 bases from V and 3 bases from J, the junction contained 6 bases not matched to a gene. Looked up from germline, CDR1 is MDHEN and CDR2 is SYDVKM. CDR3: CASSPGLAVFYNEQFF. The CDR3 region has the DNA TGTGCCAGCAGTCCGGGACTAGCGGTTTTCTACAATGAGCAGTTCTTC.

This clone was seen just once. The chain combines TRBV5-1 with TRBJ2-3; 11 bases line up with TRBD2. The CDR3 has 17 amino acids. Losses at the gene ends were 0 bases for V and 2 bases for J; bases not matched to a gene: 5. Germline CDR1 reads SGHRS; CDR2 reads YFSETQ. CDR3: CASSLVPGLAATDTQYF. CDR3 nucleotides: TGCGCCAGCAGCTTGGTCCCGGGACTAGCGGCCACAGATACGCAGTATTTT.

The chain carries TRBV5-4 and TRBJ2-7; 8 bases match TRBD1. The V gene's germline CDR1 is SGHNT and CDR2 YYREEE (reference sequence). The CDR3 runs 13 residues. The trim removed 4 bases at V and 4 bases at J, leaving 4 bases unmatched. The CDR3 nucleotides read TGTGCCAGCAGCAAGACAGGGGCTTACGAGCAGTACTTC. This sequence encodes CASSKTGAYEQYF. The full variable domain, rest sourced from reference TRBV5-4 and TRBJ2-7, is ETGVTQSPTHLIKTRGQQVTLRCSSQSGHNTVSWYQQALGQGPQFIFQYYREEENGRGNFPPRFSGLQFPNYSSELNVNALELDDSALYLCASSKTGAYEQYFGPGTRLTVT.

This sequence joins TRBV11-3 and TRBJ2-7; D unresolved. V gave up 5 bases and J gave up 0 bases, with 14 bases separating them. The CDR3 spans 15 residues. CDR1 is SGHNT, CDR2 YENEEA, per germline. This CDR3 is CASSPDQRRSYEQYF. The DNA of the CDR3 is TGTGCCAGCAGCCCAGACCAGAGGCGCTCCTACGAGCAGTACTTC.

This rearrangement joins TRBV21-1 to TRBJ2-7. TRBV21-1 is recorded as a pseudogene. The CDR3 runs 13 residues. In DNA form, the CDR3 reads TGTGCCAGCAGCAAAGAACCGTCAAGCGAGCAGTACTTC. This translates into CASSKEPSSEQYF.

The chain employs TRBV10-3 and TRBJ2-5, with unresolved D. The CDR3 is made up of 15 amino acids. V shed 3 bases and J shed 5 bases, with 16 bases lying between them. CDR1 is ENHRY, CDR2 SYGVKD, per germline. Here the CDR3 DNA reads TGTGCCATCAGTGACCGAAGCAAGGGTTCCGAGACCCAGTACTTC. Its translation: CAISDRSKGSETQYF.

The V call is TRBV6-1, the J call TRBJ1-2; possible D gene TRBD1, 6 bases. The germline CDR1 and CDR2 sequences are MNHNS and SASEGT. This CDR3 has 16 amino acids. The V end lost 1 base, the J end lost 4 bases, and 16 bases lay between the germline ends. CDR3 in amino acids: CASSEEFRTDFYGYTF. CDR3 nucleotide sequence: TGTGCCAGCAGTGAAGAATTTCGGACAGACTTCTATGGCTACACCTTC.

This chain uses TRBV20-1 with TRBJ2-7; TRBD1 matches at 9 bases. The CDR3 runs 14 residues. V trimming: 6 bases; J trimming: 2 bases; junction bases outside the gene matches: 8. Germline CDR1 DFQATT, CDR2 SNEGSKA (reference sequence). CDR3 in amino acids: CSASQGQGTYEQYF. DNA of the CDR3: TGCAGTGCCAGTCAGGGACAGGGCACCTACGAGCAGTACTTC.

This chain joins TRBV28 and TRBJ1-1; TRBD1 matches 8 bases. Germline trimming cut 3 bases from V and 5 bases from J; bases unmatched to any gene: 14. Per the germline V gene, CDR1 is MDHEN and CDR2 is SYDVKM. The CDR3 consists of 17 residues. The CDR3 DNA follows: TGTGCCAGCAGTTTGCGGAGAGGGCAGGGGGCGCGGACTGAAGCTTTCTTT. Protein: CASSLRRGQGARTEAFF.

DNA for the CDR3: TGTGCCAGCAGTGGGACAGGAGAGGGGCAAGCTTTCTTT. Amino acids: CASSGTGEGQAFF. V and J are TRBV2 and TRBJ1-1, with 7 bases matching TRBD1. Trimming at V came to 4 bases and at J to 9 bases, leaving 8 bases not matched to a gene. The CDR3 runs to 13 residues. In germline, CDR1 is SNHLY, CDR2 FYNNEI. Drawing the rest from reference TRBV2 and TRBJ1-1, the complete variable domain is EPEVTQTPSHQVTQMGQEVILRCVPISNHLYFYWYRQILGQKVEFLVSFYNNEISEKSEIFDDQFSVERPDGSNFTLKIRSTKLEDSAMYFCASSGTGEGQAFFGQGTRLTVV.

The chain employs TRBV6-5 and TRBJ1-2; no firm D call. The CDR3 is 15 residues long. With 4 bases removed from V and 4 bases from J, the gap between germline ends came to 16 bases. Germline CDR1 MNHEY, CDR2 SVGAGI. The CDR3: CASSSMGRTFYGYTF. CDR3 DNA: TGTGCCAGCAGTTCCATGGGGAGGACTTTCTATGGCTACACCTTC.

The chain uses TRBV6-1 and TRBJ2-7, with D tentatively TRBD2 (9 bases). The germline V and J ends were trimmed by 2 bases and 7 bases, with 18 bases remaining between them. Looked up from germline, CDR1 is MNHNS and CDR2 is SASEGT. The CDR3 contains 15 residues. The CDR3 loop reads CASSELTGAGGEQYF. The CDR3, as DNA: TGTGCCAGCAGTGAACTGACAGGGGCGGGGGGGGAGCAGTACTTC.

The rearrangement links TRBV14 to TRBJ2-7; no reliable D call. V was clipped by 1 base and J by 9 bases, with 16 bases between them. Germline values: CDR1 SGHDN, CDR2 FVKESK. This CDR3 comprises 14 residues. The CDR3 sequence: CASSQGVRTLWQYF. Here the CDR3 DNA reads TGTGCCAGCAGCCAAGGGGTACGAACCCTATGGCAGTACTTC.

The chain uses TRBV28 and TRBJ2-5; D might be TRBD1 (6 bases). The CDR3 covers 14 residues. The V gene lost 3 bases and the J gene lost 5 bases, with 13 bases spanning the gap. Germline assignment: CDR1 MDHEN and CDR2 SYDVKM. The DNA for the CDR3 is TGTGCCAGCAGTTTCCAGGGGATAGCGGAGACCCAGTACTTC. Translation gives CASSFQGIAETQYF.

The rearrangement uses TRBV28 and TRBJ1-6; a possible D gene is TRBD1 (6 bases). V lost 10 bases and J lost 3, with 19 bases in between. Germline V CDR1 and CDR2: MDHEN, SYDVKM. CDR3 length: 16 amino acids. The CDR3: CATTLQGGFYNSPLHF. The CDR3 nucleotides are TGTGCCACTACATTACAAGGGGGTTTCTATAATTCACCCCTCCACTTT.

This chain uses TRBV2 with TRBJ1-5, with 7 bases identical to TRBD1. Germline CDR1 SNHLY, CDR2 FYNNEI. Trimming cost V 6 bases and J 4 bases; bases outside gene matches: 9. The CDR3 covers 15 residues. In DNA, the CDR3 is TGTGCCAGCAGCCCCGACAGGGTACCAAATCAGCCCCAGCATTTT. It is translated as CASSPDRVPNQPQHF.

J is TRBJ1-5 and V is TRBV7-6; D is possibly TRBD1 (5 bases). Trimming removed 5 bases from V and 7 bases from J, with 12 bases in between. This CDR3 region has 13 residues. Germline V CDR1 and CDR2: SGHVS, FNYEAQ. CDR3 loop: CASSPLWDQPQHF. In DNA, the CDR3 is TGTGCCAGCAGCCCCCTATGGGACCAGCCCCAGCATTTT.